The entry below gives a single T cell receptor beta chain sequence along with its context. No antigen is known for it. The entry originates in a study of shared clonotypes between healthy human individuals. General observations from the study: There were few donors, and this limited the genetic and exposure-history diversity represented.

Several immunoSEQ plates received, in even portions, the genomic DNA of each subset. Repertoires were generated with immunoSEQ multiplex PCR, while TCRdb's copy carries only in-frame clones and drops some. Of fewer than 600,000 clones in the sample, less than 85% were seen once. Healthy HIV-negative adults without recent acute infections or vaccinations served as donors. V dropped 4 bases and J dropped 7; count of bases not matched to a gene: 11. CDR1 SGHDT and CDR2 YYEEEE come from the germline V gene. The CDR3 has 15 amino acids. This sequence was found in a middle-aged woman in good health. Some clones in this sample may be carry-over from other donors' samples. V is TRBV5-6 and J is TRBJ1-2, with TRBD1 matching 9 bases. Sequenced material: PBMCs. The CDR3 is CASSPGQGVRRGYTF. The CDR3 bases are TGTGCCAGCAGCCCGGGACAGGGAGTACGACGTGGCTACACCTTC.